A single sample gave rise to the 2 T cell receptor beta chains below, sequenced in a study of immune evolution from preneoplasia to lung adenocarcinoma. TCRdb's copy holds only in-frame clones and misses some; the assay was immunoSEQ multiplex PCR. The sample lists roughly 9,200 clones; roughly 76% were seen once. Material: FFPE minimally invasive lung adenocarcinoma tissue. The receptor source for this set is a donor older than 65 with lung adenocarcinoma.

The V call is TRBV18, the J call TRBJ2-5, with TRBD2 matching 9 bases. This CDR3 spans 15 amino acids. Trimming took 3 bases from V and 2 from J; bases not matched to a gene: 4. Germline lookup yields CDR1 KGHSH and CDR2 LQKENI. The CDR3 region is CASSPSGLAQETQYF. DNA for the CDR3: TGTGCCAGCTCACCCTCCGGACTAGCGCAAGAGACCCAGTACTTC.

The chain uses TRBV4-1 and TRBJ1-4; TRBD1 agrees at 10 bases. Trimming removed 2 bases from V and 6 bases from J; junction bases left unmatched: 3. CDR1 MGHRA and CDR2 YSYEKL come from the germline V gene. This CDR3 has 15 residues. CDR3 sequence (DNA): TGCGCCAGCAGCCAAAGGGGGACAGGGGATGAAAAACTGTTTTTT. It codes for CASSQRGTGDEKLFF.